What follows are 15 T cell receptor beta chains derived from one specimen sequenced in a study of T cell responses to AZD1222 COVID-19 vaccine. Repertoires were generated with immunoSEQ multiplex PCR, while TCRdb's copy carries only in-frame clones and drops some. The sample includes some 140,000 clones, 90% of them seen just once. This sample comprised peripheral blood, obtained on day 0 of AZD1222 vaccination. The source of these receptors is an adult in good health.

The CDR3 is CASSLMGQGVETQYF. CDR3 DNA: TGTGCCAGCAGCTTAATGGGACAGGGTGTTGAGACCCAGTACTTC. The V call is TRBV7-3, the J call TRBJ2-5, with 9 bases matching TRBD1. V was clipped by 1 base and J by 5 bases; unmatched bases: 5. The germline V gene has CDR1 SGHTA and CDR2 FQGTGA. The CDR3 covers 15 residues.

The chain joins TRBV5-4 to TRBJ1-1; 8 bases fit TRBD1. With V trimmed by 4 bases and J by 5 bases, 7 bases remained unmatched. CDR3 size: 14 residues. Germline V CDR1 and CDR2: SGHNT, YYREEE (reference sequence). The CDR3 is CASSPGGEITEAFF. CDR3 in DNA: TGTGCCAGCAGCCCAGGGGGCGAAATAACTGAAGCTTTCTTT. The variable domain in full, completed from reference TRBV5-4 and TRBJ1-1, reads ETGVTQSPTHLIKTRGQQVTLRCSSQSGHNTVSWYQQALGQGPQFIFQYYREEENGRGNFPPRFSGLQFPNYSSELNVNALELDDSALYLCASSPGGEITEAFFGQGTRLTVV.

This clone was seen only once. This rearrangement joins TRBV11-2 to TRBJ2-5; D uncertain. Trimming pared 5 bases from V and 4 bases from J, leaving 20 bases between. This CDR3 has 16 residues. Germline-derived CDR1 and CDR2 are SGHAT and FQNNGV. The CDR3 spells CASSPIRVIVGETQYF. The CDR3 nucleotides are TGTGCCAGCAGCCCCATTAGAGTGATAGTAGGAGAGACCCAGTACTTC. The variable domain in full, completed from reference TRBV11-2 and TRBJ2-5, reads EAGVAQSPRYKIIEKRQSVAFWCNPISGHATLYWYQQILGQGPKLLIQFQNNGVVDDSQLPKDRFSAERLKGVDSTLKIQPAKLEDSAVYLCASSPIRVIVGETQYFGPGTRLLVL.

This clone occurred a few times. J is TRBJ2-3 and V is TRBV7-3, with 11 bases lining up with TRBD2. The CDR3 spans 17 residues. CDR1 and CDR2 from the germline V gene are SGHTA and FQGTGA. V was pared by 3 bases and J by 5 bases, with 10 bases of the junction left unmatched. The CDR3 loop is CASSLGIAGGIGDTQYF. The CDR3 region has the DNA TGTGCCAGCAGCTTGGGTATAGCGGGAGGGATCGGAGATACGCAGTATTTT.

The CDR3 DNA follows: TGTGCCAGCAGCTTAGGACAGGGAGCAGGCTACACCTTC. This codes for CASSLGQGAGYTF. The chain is built from TRBV7-9 and TRBJ1-2; 7 bases are a match to TRBD1. The junction had 4 bases not matched to a gene; V was cut back by 1 base and J by 8 bases. This CDR3 is built from 13 residues. The germline V gene encodes CDR1 SEHNR and CDR2 FQNEAQ (reference sequence).

The chain links TRBV6-2 or TRBV6-3 to TRBJ2-7; possibly TRBD1 for D (6 bases). The germline gives CDR1 MNHEY, CDR2 SVGEGT. The CDR3 extends over 16 amino acids. V was pared by 2 bases and J by 0 bases, with 14 bases between. The CDR3 DNA is TGTGCCAGCAGTTACGATGTAACGGACAGCTCCTACGAGCAGTACTTC. This codes for CASSYDVTDSSYEQYF.

The chain uses TRBV7-2 and TRBJ2-5; tentative D call: TRBD1 (5 bases). The CDR3 is made up of 14 amino acids. V shed 2 bases and J shed 5 bases, with 12 bases lying between them. Germline values: CDR1 SGHTA, CDR2 FQGNSA. The CDR3 sequence is CASSLLGVLETQYF. The CDR3, as DNA: TGTGCCAGCAGCTTATTAGGGGTATTGGAGACCCAGTACTTC.

The J gene is TRBJ1-1, the V gene TRBV6-1; 7 nucleotides line up with TRBD1. Germline trimming cut 2 bases from V and 0 bases from J; bases unmatched to any gene: 6. The CDR3 spans 16 residues. Germline CDR1 reads MNHNS; CDR2 reads SASEGT. CDR3 DNA: TGTGCCAGCAGTGAAAGGACAGGAGCGATGAACACTGAAGCTTTCTTT. This codes for CASSERTGAMNTEAFF.

The chain carries TRBV5-8 and TRBJ2-1, with 13 bases aligning to TRBD2. This CDR3 region has 19 residues. The J segment lost 0 bases and the V segment lost 7 bases, leaving 13 bases of the junction unmatched. The germline V gene has CDR1 SGHTS and CDR2 YDEGEE. The chain's CDR3 is CASCKLGLAGPSSYNEQFF. In nucleotides, the CDR3 is TGTGCCAGCTGCAAGCTGGGACTAGCGGGACCAAGCTCCTACAATGAGCAGTTCTTC.

This chain connects TRBV5-1 to TRBJ2-7, with TRBD1 identical over 8 bases. CDR1 is SGHRS, CDR2 YFSETQ, per germline. CDR3 length: 15 residues. V gave up 0 bases and J gave up 1 base; unmatched junction bases: 3. The CDR3: CASSLVDRGSYEQYF. The CDR3 DNA follows: TGCGCCAGCAGCTTGGTAGACAGGGGTTCCTACGAGCAGTACTTC.

The chain joins TRBV5-6 to TRBJ1-1; the match to TRBD1 covers 7 bases. Trimming took 4 bases from V and 0 from J; bases not matched to a gene: 12. Germline V CDR1 and CDR2: SGHDT, YYEEEE. The CDR3 has 17 residues. The CDR3: CASSPIEGAGMNTEAFF. The DNA for the CDR3 is TGTGCCAGCAGCCCCATCGAGGGGGCCGGTATGAACACTGAAGCTTTCTTT.

The table lists this clone with a count of one. V is TRBV29-1 and J is TRBJ1-2, with D tentatively TRBD1 (6 bases). V lost 4 bases, J lost 6 bases, and 15 bases lay in between. The CDR3 runs 13 residues. Germline CDR1 reads SQVTM; CDR2 reads ANQGSEA. CDR3 amino acids: CSVGEGTYDGYTF. The CDR3 region has the DNA TGCAGCGTTGGCGAAGGGACATACGATGGCTACACCTTC.

The chain joins TRBV15 to TRBJ1-2; 10 nucleotides agree with TRBD1. The CDR3 is 15 residues long. Germline values: CDR1 LNHNV, CDR2 YYDKDF (reference sequence). Trimming took 2 bases from V and 6 from J; bases not matched to a gene: 6. CDR3: CATSRSAGTGDGYTF. CDR3 coding DNA: TGTGCCACCAGCAGATCCGCCGGGACAGGGGATGGCTACACCTTC.

This sequence joins TRBV11-3 and TRBJ2-3; no clear D. V lost 1 base and J 2 bases, leaving 7 bases between the germline ends. This CDR3 spans 14 amino acids. Germline loops: CDR1 SGHNT, CDR2 YENEEA. The CDR3 protein is CASSLGRATDTQYF. The CDR3 DNA follows: TGTGCCAGCAGCTTAGGACGGGCCACAGATACGCAGTATTTT.

This chain connects TRBV12-3 or TRBV12-4 to TRBJ2-3; TRBD1 matches 9 bases. CDR3 size: 12 residues. V shed 6 bases, J shed 8 bases, and the junction held 3 bases outside the gene matches. The CDR3 loop is CASSQQGATQYF. CDR3 nucleotide sequence: TGTGCCAGCAGCCAACAGGGGGCTACGCAGTATTTT.